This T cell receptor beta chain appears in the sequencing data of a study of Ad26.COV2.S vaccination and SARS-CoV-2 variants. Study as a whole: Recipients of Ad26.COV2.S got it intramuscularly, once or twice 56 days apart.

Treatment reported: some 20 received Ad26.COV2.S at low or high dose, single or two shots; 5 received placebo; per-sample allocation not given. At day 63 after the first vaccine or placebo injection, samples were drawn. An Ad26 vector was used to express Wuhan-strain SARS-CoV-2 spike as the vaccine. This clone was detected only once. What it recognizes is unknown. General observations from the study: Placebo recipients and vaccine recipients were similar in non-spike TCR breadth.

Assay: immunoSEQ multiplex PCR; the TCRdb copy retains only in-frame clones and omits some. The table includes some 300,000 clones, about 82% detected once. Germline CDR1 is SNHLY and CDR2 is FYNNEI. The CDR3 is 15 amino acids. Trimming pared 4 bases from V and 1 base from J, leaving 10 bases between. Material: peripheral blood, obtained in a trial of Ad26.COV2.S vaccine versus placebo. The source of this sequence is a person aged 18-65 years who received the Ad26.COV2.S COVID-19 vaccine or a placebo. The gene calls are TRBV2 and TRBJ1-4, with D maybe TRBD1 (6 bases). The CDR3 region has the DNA TGTGCCAGCAGTGGGCAGGGGCTAACTAATGAAAAACTGTTTTTT. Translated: CASSGQGLTNEKLFF.